This passage covers 7 T cell receptor beta chains from one sample sequenced in a study of cytomegalovirus exposure and HLA in healthy donors. Both 60 Vbeta primers and 13 Jbeta primers went into the PCR. Sequencing was performed with immunoSEQ multiplex PCR; in TCRdb, only in-frame clones are kept and a portion is missing. This sample has about 160,000 clones; roughly 85% occur once, and the top ten carry roughly 2%. Sequencing was carried out using PBMCs. These receptor sequences come from a man aged 35 to 55 in good health and CMV-seronegative.

The chain couples TRBV9 to TRBJ2-3, with TRBD2 matching 7 bases. This CDR3 contains 16 residues. Germline V gene lookup returns CDR1 SGDLS and CDR2 YYNGEE. Trimming cost V 0 bases and J 0 bases; bases outside gene matches: 4. The CDR3 bases are TGTGCCAGCAGCGTAGCGGCGGGAGAAAGCACAGATACGCAGTATTTT. Encoded protein: CASSVAAGESTDTQYF. Looking up the rest from reference TRBV9 and TRBJ2-3 gives the full variable domain: DSGVTQTPKHLITATGQRVTLRCSPRSGDLSVYWYQQSLDQGLQFLIQYYNGEERAKGNILERFSAQQFPDLHSELNLSSLELGDSALYFCASSVAAGESTDTQYFGPGTRLTVL.

This clone was counted between two and nine times. This chain uses TRBV18 with TRBJ1-2; TRBD1 matches 8 bases. Per germline, CDR1 KGHSH and CDR2 LQKENI. This CDR3 has 15 residues. Trimming cost V 6 bases and J 1 base; bases outside gene matches: 7. The CDR3 bases are TGTGCCAGCTCCCCGACAGGGGTACTTAACTATGGCTACACCTTC. Protein: CASSPTGVLNYGYTF.

The chain combines TRBV19 with TRBJ2-7, with TRBD1 matching 9 bases. CDR3 length: 11 residues. J gave up 4 bases and V 11 bases, and 3 bases lay outside the gene matches. Germline V lookup: CDR1 LNHDA, CDR2 SQIVND (reference sequence). The CDR3 sequence is CAVGQGYEQYF. CDR3 nucleotides: TGTGCCGTGGGACAGGGTTACGAGCAGTACTTC.

The chain uses TRBV19 and TRBJ1-3; D not certain. Looked up from germline, CDR1 is LNHDA and CDR2 is SQIVND (reference sequence). Trimming removed 8 bases at V and 1 base at J, with 9 bases between. CDR3 length: 13 residues. CDR3 protein: CASGLPSGNTIYF. The CDR3, as DNA: TGTGCCAGTGGGCTTCCTTCTGGAAACACCATATATTTT. Full variable domain (outside the CDR3, taken from reference TRBV19 and TRBJ1-3): DGGITQSPKYLFRKEGQNVTLSCEQNLNHDAMYWYRQDPGQGLRLIYYSQIVNDFQKGDIAEGYSVSREKKESFPLTVTSAQKNPTAFYLCASGLPSGNTIYFGEGSWLTVV.

This clone was seen only once. V usage is TRBV5-5 and J usage is TRBJ2-2; D unresolved. V gave up 6 bases and J gave up 0 bases, with 9 bases separating them. This CDR3 has 14 residues. Germline V gives CDR1 SGHKS, CDR2 YYEKEE (reference sequence). The CDR3 spells CASTPGPNTGELFF. In DNA form, the CDR3 reads TGTGCCAGCACCCCTGGGCCGAACACCGGGGAGCTGTTTTTT.

The rearrangement uses TRBV6-1 and TRBJ2-5; 9 bases line up with TRBD1. Per germline, CDR1 MNHNS and CDR2 SASEGT. With 8 bases clipped from V and 5 bases from J, the junction kept 12 bases outside the gene matches. The CDR3 is 15 amino acids. The CDR3 DNA follows: TGTGCCAGCCTCCCGGACAGGGGAAGGAGGGAGACCCAGTACTTC. Amino acids: CASLPDRGRRETQYF.

This chain connects TRBV5-1 to TRBJ2-5, with TRBD2 as a possible D gene (5 bases). Germline loops: CDR1 SGHRS, CDR2 YFSETQ. Trimming took off 2 bases at V and 4 bases at J, with 6 bases between the two ends. The CDR3 is 12 residues long. CDR3 in DNA: TGCGCCAGCAGCTTTGGACTAGAGACCCAGTACTTC. It translates to CASSFGLETQYF.